The clone carrying this T cell receptor (beta chain) has only a few counts. Its antigen is not identified. The method was immunoSEQ multiplex PCR; TCRdb's version includes in-frame clones alone and lacks a portion of them. The sample holds tens of thousands of clones, around 83% seen once. Time point given: time of PML onset. The CDR3 spans 12 residues. V was trimmed by 3 bases and J by 3 bases, leaving 6 bases between them. Germline assignment: CDR1 ENHRY and CDR2 SYGVKD. The data derive from a study of multiple sclerosis patients with progressive multifocal leukoencephalopathy. Study-wide results and limits: Lower normalized Shannon entropy suggested reduced TRB diversity in most PML patients.

The gene calls are TRBV10-3 and TRBJ2-7; D is uncertain. The sequencing here drew on PBMCs, taken from a patient treated with natalizumab. This sequence was found in a woman in her 30s with progressive multifocal leukoencephalopathy. The CDR3 is CAISEDGYEQYF. The CDR3 DNA sequence: TGTGCCATCAGTGAAGACGGCTACGAGCAGTACTTC.